This paragraph reports one TCR beta chain. The sample comes from a study of blood T cell repertoires in COVID-19. Overall study: The cDNA or gDNA used as material had been derived from T cells, B-cell-depleted T cells, or PBMCs.

In the original workflow: Reference gene primers were amplified, and this amplification served to estimate nucleated cell counts. Sequencing was performed with immunoSEQ multiplex PCR; in TCRdb, only in-frame clones are kept and a portion is missing. V, J and clone size are taken as reported in that table, and D and trimming were inferred from the DNA itself. Of about 210,000 clones in the sample, approximately 80% are singletons; the top ten hold roughly 13%. The CDR3 runs 13 residues. The V gene end was trimmed by 8 bases and the J gene end by 3 bases; junction bases not matched to a gene: 5. Germline V CDR1 and CDR2: GTSNPN, SVGIG (reference sequence).

The receptor's source is a human donor in a cohort sampled during active COVID-19. Sequenced input: peripheral blood. The rearrangement links TRBV30 to TRBJ1-4, with TRBD1 matching over 8 bases. This CDR3 reads CAGSQGANEKLFF. The CDR3 DNA sequence: TGTGCCGGCTCACAGGGGGCTAATGAAAAACTGTTTTTT.